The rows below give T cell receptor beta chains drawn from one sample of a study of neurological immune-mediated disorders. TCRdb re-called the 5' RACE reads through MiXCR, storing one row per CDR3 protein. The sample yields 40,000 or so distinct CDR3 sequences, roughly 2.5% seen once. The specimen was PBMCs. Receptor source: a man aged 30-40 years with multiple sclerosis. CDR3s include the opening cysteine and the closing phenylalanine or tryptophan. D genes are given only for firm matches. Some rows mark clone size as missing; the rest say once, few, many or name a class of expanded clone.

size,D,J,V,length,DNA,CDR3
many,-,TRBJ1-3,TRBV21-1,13,TGTGCCAGCAGCACACCGTTTGGAAACACCATATATTTT,CASSTPFGNTIYF
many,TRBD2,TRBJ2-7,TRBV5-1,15,TGCGCCAGCAGCCCTTTGAGCGGGATCCAACACGAGCAGTACTTC,CASSPLSGIQHEQYF
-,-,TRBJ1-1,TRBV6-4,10,TGTGCCAGCCTTAAGGCGGGAGCTTTCTTT,CASLKAGAFF
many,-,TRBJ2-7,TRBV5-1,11,TGCGCCAGCAGCCGGAACTACGAGCAGTACTTC,CASSRNYEQYF
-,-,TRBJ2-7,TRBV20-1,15,TGCAGTGCTAGAGATCTGACCCGGACAGACTACGAGCAGTACTTC,CSARDLTRTDYEQYF
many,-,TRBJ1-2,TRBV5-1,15,TGCGCCAGCAGCTTGGCCAGAGAATCTAACTATGGCTACACCTTC,CASSLARESNYGYTF
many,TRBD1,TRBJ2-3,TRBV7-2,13,TGTGCCAGCAGCATAAGCCCCGGGACAGGAGGTTATTTT,CASSISPGTGGYF
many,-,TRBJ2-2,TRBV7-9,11,TGTGCCAGCAGCTTAGCCGGGGAGCTGTTTTTT,CASSLAGELFF
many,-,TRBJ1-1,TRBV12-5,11,TGTGCTAGTGGTTTGGTCAGTGAAGCTTTCTTT,CASGLVSEAFF
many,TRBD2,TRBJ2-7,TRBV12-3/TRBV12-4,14,TGTGCCAGCCGCCCTAGCGGGGCCGAGTACGAGCAGTACTTC,CASRPSGAEYEQYF
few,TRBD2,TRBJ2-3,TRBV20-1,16,TGCAGTGCTAGAGATTGGACTAGCGGGCGCACAGATACGCAGTATTTT,CSARDWTSGRTDTQYF
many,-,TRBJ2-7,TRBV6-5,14,TGTGCCAGCAGTTACGGACAGCCGAGCTACGAGCAGTACTTC,CASSYGQPSYEQYF
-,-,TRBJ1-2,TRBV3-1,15,TGTGCCAGCAGCCCGTCGGCAGGGCAGATTTATGGCTACACCTTC,CASSPSAGQIYGYTF
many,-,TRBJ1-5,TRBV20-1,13,TGCAGTGCTAGTGGACAGCTCAATCAGCCCCAGCATTTT,CSASGQLNQPQHF
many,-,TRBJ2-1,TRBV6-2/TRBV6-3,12,TGTGCCAGCAGCCAGTTCGGGACAATTCAGTTCTTC,CASSQFGTIQFF
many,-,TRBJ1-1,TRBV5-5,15,TGTGCCAGCAGCTTGGTAGTTAGACAGAACACTGAAGCTTTCTTT,CASSLVVRQNTEAFF
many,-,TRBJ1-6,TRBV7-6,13,TGTGCCAGCAGCCCACTGGAGGGTTCACCCCTCCACTTT,CASSPLEGSPLHF
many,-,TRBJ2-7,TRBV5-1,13,TGCGCCAGCAGCTTGGACAGGGCTAACGAGCAGTACTTC,CASSLDRANEQYF
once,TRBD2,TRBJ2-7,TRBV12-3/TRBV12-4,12,TGTGCCAGCACACGGGGGGCCTACGAGCAGTACTTC,CASTRGAYEQYF
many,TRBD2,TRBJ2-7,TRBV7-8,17,TGTGCCAGCAGCTCCCAAACGGCGGGACTAGCGGGAGGTGAGCAGTACTTC,CASSSQTAGLAGGEQYF
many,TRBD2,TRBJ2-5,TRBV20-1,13,TGCAGTGCTTCCAGCGGGGGGGCAGAGACCCAGTACTTC,CSASSGGAETQYF
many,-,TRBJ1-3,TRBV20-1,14,TGCAGTGCCGAGATGAGGGGCCAGGGAAACACCATATATTTT,CSAEMRGQGNTIYF
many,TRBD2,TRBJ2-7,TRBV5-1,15,TGCGCCAGCAGCGAACTAGCGGGAGGGCCCTACGAGCAGTACTTC,CASSELAGGPYEQYF
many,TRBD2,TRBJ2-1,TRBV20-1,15,TGCAGTGCTAGCACGGCGGGGGGCTCTGCCCTAAGGCAGTTCTTC,CSASTAGGSALRQFF
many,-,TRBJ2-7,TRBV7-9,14,TGTGCCAGCAGCTTAGGACGGGTTACCTACGAGCAGTACTTC,CASSLGRVTYEQYF
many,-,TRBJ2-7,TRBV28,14,TGTGCCAGCAGCCCCTACGGGAGAGTCTACGAGCAGTACTTC,CASSPYGRVYEQYF
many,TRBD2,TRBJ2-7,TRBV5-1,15,TGCGCCAGCAGCGTGACTAGCGGGGGACCTTACGAGCAGTACTTC,CASSVTSGGPYEQYF
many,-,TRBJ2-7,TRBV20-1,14,TGCAGTGCTTCCGACAGGTTTTTCTCCTACGAGCAGTACTTC,CSASDRFFSYEQYF
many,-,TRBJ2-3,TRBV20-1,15,TGCAGTGCCCAAACGGACAACCCAAGCACAGATACGCAGTATTTT,CSAQTDNPSTDTQYF